This entry is about one T cell receptor (beta chain). The sample comes from a study of T cells after yellow fever vaccination. Germline CDR1 and CDR2: SGHDN and FVKESK. Deletions cut 4 bases from V and 5 bases from J, with 17 bases between. The CDR3 has 15 amino acids. 5'RACE template switching produced TCR cDNA carrying a universal primer site and UMIs. TCRdb re-called the 5' RACE reads through MiXCR, storing one row per CDR3 protein. The sample records about 69,000 distinct CDR3 sequences, 4.5% to 7.5% being singletons. This chain uses TRBV14 with TRBJ2-5, with D possibly being TRBD2 (5 bases). The TCR was taken from a man between 18 and 29 years old who received the YFV17D yellow fever vaccine. The material sequenced was CD4+ T cells sorted from PBMCs, taken less than 18 days after the first yellow fever vaccination. The CDR3 sequence is CASSLGLMARETQYF. CDR3 DNA sequence: TGTGCCAGCAGCCTTGGACTCATGGCACGGGAGACCCAGTACTTC.